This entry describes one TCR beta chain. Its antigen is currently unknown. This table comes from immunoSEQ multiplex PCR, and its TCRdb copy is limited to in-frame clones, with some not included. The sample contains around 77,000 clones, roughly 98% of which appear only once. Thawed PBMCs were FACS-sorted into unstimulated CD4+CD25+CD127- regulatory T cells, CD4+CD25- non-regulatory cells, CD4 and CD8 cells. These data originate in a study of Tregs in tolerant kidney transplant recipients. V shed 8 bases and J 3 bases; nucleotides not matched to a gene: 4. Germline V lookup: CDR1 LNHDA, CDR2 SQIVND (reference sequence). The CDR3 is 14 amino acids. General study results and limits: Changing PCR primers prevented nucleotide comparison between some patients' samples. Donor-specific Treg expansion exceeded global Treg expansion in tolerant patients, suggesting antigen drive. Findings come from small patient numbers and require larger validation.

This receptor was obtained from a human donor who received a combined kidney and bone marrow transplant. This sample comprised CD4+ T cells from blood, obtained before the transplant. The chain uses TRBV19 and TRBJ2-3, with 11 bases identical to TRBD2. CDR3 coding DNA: TGTGCCAGTGGAATAGCGGGGGGGACAGATACGCAGTATTTT. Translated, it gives CASGIAGGTDTQYF.